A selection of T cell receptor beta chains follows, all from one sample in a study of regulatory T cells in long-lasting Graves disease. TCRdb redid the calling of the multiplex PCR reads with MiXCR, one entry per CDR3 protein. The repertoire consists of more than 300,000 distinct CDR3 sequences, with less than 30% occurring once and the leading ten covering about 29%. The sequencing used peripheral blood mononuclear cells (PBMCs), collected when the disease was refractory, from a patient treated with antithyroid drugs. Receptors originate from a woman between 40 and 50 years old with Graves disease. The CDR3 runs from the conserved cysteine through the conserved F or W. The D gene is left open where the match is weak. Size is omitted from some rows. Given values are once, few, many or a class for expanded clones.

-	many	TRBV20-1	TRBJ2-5	TGCAGTGCCCCCCTCCTTGGCGGACCAATCGCAGCCGACTTC	CSAPLLGGPIAADF
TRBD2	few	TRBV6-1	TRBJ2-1	TGTGCCAGCAGTCCTAGACTAGCGGAGGTTGAGCAGCTCTTC	CASSPRLAEVEQLF
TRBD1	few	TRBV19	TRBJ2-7	TGTGCCAGTAGTTCAAGACAGGGGCGGCCCGAGCAGTACTTC	CASSSRQGRPEQYF
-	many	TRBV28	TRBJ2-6	TGTGCCAGCAGTTCCCCTGGGGCCAACGTCCTGACTTTC	CASSSPGANVLTF
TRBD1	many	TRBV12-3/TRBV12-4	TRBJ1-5	TGTGCCAGCAAGACAGGGGGCTTTGGCAATCAGCCCCAGCATTTT	CASKTGGFGNQPQHF
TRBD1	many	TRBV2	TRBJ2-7	TGTGCCAGCAGTGAACCGGGACAGTTCTACGAGCAGTACTTC	CASSEPGQFYEQYF
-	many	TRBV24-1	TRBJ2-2	TGTGCCACGGAGTCTCAGTACACCGGGGAGCTGTTTTTT	CATESQYTGELFF
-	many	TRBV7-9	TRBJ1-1	TGTGCCAGCAGCTTTGGGGGTCGAAACACTGAAGCTTTCTTT	CASSFGGRNTEAFF
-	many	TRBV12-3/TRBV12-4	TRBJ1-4	TGTGCCAGCAGTTCTCGAGCGACAGGTGGCAAAAAACTGTTTTTT	CASSSRATGGKKLFF
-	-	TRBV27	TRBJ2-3	TGTGCCAGCAGTTTTACCCCGGCGGCCTTCCGCCATTTT	CASSFTPAAFRHF
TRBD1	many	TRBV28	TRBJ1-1	TGTGCCAGCAAGTACTACCGGGACAGGCGTTATTACACTGAAGCTTTCTTT	CASKYYRDRRYYTEAFF
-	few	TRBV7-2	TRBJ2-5	TGTGCCAGCAGCCATAGACAGCCTCAAGAGACCCAGTACTTC	CASSHRQPQETQYF
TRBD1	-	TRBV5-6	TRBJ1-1	TGTGCCAGCAGCGGGGGGACAGGGGGCGCGCGCTTCTTT	CASSGGTGGARFF
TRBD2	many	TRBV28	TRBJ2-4	TGTGCCAGCAGTTTAGACGCTAGCGGGGTAGCCAAAAACATTCAGTACTTC	CASSLDASGVAKNIQYF
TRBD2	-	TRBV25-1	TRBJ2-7	TGTGCCAGCAGTGATTTCGTCCCCGGGACTAGATACGAGCAGTACTTC	CASSDFVPGTRYEQYF
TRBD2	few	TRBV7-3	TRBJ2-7	TGTGCCAGCAGCTTGCCGGCGGGAGGGCCCTACGAGCAGTACTTC	CASSLPAGGPYEQYF
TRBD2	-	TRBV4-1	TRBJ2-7	TGCGCCAGCAGCCAGATCAGCGGGAGCTACGAGCAGTACTTC	CASSQISGSYEQYF
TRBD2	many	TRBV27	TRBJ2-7	TGTGCCAGCAGCTTCCGACTCCCCGGGGGGTTCTACGAGCAGTACTTC	CASSFRLPGGFYEQYF
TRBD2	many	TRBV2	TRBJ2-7	TGTGCCAGCAGTGATCGATCCCCCGGGAGGGTTGAGCAGTACTTC	CASSDRSPGRVEQYF
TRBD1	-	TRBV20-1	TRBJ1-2	TGCAGTGCTATACCGACAGGGATAGGTGGCTACACCTTC	CSAIPTGIGGYTF
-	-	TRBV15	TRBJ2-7	TGTGCCACCAGCAGAGTTTTCGGGGAGCAGTACTTC	CATSRVFGEQYF
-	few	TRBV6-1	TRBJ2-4	TGTGCCAGCAGTGCGAGTGGACAGAAAATTCAGTACTTC	CASSASGQKIQYF
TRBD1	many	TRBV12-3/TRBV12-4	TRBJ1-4	TGTGCCAGCAGTTTAGGGACAGGGGGCTTTGAAAAACTGTTTTTT	CASSLGTGGFEKLFF
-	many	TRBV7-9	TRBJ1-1	TGTGCCAGCAGCCGGAACACTGAAGCTTTCTTT	CASSRNTEAFF
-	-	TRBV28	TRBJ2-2	TGTGCCATGACTGGGAATAGGGGCACCGGGGAGCTGTTTTTT	CAMTGNRGTGELFF
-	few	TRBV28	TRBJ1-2	TGTGCCAGCGGGGGGGGTAACTATGGCTACACCTTC	CASGGGNYGYTF
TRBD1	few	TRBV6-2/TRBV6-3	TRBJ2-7	TGTGCCAGCAAGAACCGACAGGGGAACTACGAGCAGTACTTC	CASKNRQGNYEQYF
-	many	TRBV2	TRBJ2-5	TGTGCCAGCAGTGAACAGCTCCAAGAGACCCAGTACTTC	CASSEQLQETQYF
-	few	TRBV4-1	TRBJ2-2	TGCGCCAGCAGCCAATTGGGGTCTGGCGGGGAGCTGTTTTTT	CASSQLGSGGELFF
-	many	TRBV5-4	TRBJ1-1	TGTGCCAGCAGCCAGCAGGGCCGGCGTGAAGCTTTCTTT	CASSQQGRREAFF
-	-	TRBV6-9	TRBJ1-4	TGTGCCAGCAGTTTCCGACGGACGGGAGGGATGTTTTTT	CASSFRRTGGMFF
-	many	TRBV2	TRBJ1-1	TGTGCCAGCAGTGAGTTGGGGGCGAGTAGGGAAGCTTTCTTT	CASSELGASREAFF
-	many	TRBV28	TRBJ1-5	TGTGCCAGCAGTTTTAAGAGGGCACATAGCAATCAGCCCCAGCATTTT	CASSFKRAHSNQPQHF